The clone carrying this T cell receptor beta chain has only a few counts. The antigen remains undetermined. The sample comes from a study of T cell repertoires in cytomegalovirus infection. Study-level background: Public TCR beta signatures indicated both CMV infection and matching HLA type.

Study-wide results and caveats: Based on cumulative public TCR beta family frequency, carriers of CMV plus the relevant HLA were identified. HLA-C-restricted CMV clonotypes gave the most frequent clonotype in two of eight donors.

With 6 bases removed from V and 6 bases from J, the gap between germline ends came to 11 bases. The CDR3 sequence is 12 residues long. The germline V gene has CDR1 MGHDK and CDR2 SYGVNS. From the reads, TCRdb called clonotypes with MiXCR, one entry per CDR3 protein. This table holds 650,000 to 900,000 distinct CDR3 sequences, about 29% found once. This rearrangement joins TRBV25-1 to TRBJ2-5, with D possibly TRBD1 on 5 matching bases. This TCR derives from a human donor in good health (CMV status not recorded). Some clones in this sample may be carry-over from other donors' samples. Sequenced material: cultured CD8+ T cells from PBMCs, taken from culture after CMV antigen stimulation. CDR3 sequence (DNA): TGTGCCAGCAGGGCCAGGGAAAAGACCCAGTACTTC. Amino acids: CASRAREKTQYF.